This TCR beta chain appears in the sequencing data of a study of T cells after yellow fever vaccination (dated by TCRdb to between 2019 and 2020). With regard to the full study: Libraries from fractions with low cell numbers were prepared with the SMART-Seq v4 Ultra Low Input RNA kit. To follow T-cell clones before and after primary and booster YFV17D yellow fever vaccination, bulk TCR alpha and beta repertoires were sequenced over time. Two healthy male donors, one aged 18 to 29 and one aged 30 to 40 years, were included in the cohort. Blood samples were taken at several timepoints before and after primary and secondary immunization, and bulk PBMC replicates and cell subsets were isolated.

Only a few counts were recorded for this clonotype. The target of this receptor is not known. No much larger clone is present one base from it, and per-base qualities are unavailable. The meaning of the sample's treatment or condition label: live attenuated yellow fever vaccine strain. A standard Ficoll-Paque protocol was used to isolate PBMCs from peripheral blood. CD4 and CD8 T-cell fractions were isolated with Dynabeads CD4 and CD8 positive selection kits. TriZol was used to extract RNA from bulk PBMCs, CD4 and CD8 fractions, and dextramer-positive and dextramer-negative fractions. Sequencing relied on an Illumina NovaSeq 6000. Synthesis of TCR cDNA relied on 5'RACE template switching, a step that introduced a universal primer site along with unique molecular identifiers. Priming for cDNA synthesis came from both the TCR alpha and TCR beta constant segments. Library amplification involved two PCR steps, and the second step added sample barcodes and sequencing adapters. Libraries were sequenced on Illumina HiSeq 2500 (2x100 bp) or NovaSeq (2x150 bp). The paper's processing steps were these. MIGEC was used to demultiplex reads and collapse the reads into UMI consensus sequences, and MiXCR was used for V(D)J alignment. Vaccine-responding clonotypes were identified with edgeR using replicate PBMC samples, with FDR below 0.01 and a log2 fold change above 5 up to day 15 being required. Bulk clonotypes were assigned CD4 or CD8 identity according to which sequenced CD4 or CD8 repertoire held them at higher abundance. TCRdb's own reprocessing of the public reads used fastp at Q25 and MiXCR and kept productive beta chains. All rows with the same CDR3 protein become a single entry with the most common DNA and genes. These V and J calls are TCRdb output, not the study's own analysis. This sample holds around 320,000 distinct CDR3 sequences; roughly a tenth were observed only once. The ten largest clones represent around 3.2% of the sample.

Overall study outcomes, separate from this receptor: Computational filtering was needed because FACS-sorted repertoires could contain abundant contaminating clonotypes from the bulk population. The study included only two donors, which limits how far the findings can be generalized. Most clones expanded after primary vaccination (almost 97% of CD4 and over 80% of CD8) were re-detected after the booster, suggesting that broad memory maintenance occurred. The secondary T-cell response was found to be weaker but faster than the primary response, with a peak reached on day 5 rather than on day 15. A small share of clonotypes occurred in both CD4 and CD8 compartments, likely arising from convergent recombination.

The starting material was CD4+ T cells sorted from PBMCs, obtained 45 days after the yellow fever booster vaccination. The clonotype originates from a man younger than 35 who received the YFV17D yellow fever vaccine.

The base sequence is TGCAGCGTTGAGGGCCAGATTAGGGATGAGCAGTTCTTC. The encoded protein is CSVEGQIRDEQFF. The rearranged chain carries TRBV29-1 and TRBJ2-1; the D gene identity is not certain. The CDR3 runs 13 residues from the cysteine to the phenylalanine. Only the CDR3 portion is preserved as DNA: 39 bases, with reading frame beginning at the first base. Relative to germline, V is 3 bases shorter and J is 8 bases shorter, with 14 bases between their ends. The germline V gene specifies SQVTM as CDR1 and ANQGSEA as CDR2.